Presented here are 26 T cell receptor beta chains from one specimen sequenced in a study of blood T cell repertoires in COVID-19. Only in-frame clones appear in the TCRdb table, and some are missing; sequencing was by immunoSEQ multiplex PCR. The repertoire holds about 270,000 clones, with around 86% as singletons. The source material was peripheral blood. All receptors come from a man aged 35 to 55 with active or convalescent COVID-19.

Notes on this clone: Other DNA sequences in this sample translate to the same CDR3. V gene TRBV10-3 combines with J gene TRBJ2-7, with D perhaps TRBD2 (5 bases). The CDR3 has 12 residues. Trimming left V 2 bases short and J 4 bases short, with 6 bases between. Germline CDR1 reads ENHRY; CDR2 reads SYGVKD. In DNA form, the CDR3 reads TGTGCCATCAGTGAGAGAGGGTACGAGCAGTACTTC. Its protein is CAISERGYEQYF.

The chain couples TRBV12-3 or TRBV12-4 to TRBJ2-1; TRBD1 agrees at 7 bases. V gave up 11 bases and J gave up 7 bases; unmatched junction bases: 8. The CDR3 runs to 12 residues. In DNA form, the CDR3 reads TGTGCCGGAAGGACAGGCCAAAATGAGCAGTTCTTC. It translates to CAGRTGQNEQFF.

The chain is built from TRBV12-5 and TRBJ2-7; maybe TRBD2 (5 bases). Germline values: CDR1 LGHNT, CDR2 FRNRAP. The CDR3 extends over 14 amino acids. Trimming shortened V by 3 bases and J by 3 bases, and 12 bases separated the two germline ends. The CDR3, as DNA: TGTGCTAGTGGTTTCGCCGGAGACTACTACGAGCAGTACTTC. Residues: CASGFAGDYYEQYF.

The chain couples TRBV7-3 to TRBJ1-4; D not certain. Trimming removed 4 bases from V and 6 bases from J, with 12 bases in between. There are 14 residues in the CDR3. In germline, CDR1 is SGHTA, CDR2 FQGTGA. CDR3 region: CASSSAPEDEKLFF. CDR3 DNA sequence: TGTGCCAGCAGCTCGGCCCCGGAGGATGAAAAACTGTTTTTT.

This chain connects TRBV6-2 or TRBV6-3 to TRBJ1-2; maybe TRBD1 (6 bases). The germline CDR1 and CDR2 sequences are MNHEY and SVGEGT. V was shortened by 0 bases and J by 4 bases, with 18 bases between the two germline ends. CDR3 length: 17 amino acids. The CDR3 bases are TGTGCCAGCAGTTACTCGATGACGGGGGGCGAAGGCTATGGCTACACCTTC. It codes for CASSYSMTGGEGYGYTF.

CDR3 bases: TGTGCCACCAGTGATGGGGCGGTTCACACCGGGGAGCTGTTTTTT. This encodes CATSDGAVHTGELFF. This chain uses TRBV24-1 with TRBJ2-2; tentative D call: TRBD1 (5 bases). Germline V gene data show CDR1 as KGHDR and CDR2 as SFDVKD. The CDR3 is 15 amino acids. Trimming removed 3 bases at V and 3 bases at J, with 10 bases between.

The rearrangement joins TRBV24-1 to TRBJ2-2, with TRBD1 as a possible D gene (6 bases). V was pared by 7 bases and J by 0 bases, with 14 bases between. CDR3 length: 16 residues. The germline CDR1 and CDR2 sequences are KGHDR and SFDVKD. The CDR3 loop reads CATSEDRFPNTGELFF. The CDR3 nucleotides read TGTGCCACCAGCGAAGACAGGTTCCCGAACACCGGGGAGCTGTTTTTT.

The chain recombines TRBV14 with TRBJ2-6; D unclear. Between the trimmed V and J ends, which lost 1 base and 0 bases, there was a span of 7 bases. This CDR3 region has 16 residues. Germline lookup yields CDR1 SGHDN and CDR2 FVKESK. The CDR3 loop is CASSQVQFSGANVLTF. As DNA, the CDR3 is TGTGCCAGCAGCCAAGTACAGTTCTCTGGGGCCAACGTCCTGACTTTC.

This chain connects TRBV7-8 to TRBJ2-7, with D possibly TRBD1 on 5 matching bases. V was trimmed by 1 base and J by 2 bases, leaving 12 bases between them. Germline V gene sequence: CDR1 SGHVS, CDR2 FQNEAQ. This CDR3 is built from 15 residues. CDR3 amino acids: CASSLGGSVTYEQYF. The DNA for the CDR3 is TGTGCCAGCAGCTTAGGGGGCAGCGTAACCTACGAGCAGTACTTC.

This sequence joins TRBV20-1 and TRBJ1-6; D remains ambiguous. Germline CDR1 and CDR2: DFQATT and SNEGSKA (reference sequence). Trimming left V 3 bases short and J 7 bases short, with 19 bases between. This CDR3 is 16 amino acids long. As DNA, the CDR3 is TGCAGTGCTAGTTCAAGACACAGATCGGGAAATTCACCCCTCCACTTT. Residues: CSASSRHRSGNSPLHF.

The gene calls are TRBV2 and TRBJ2-1; 7 nucleotides agree with TRBD1. Looked up from germline, CDR1 is SNHLY and CDR2 is FYNNEI. This CDR3 spans 14 amino acids. With 7 bases clipped from V and 5 bases from J, the junction kept 8 bases outside the gene matches. CDR3 nucleotide sequence: TGTGCCAGCAAGGAACCGGGACAGAACAATGAGCAGTTCTTC. This sequence encodes CASKEPGQNNEQFF. Variable domain in full (rest from reference TRBV2 and TRBJ2-1): EPEVTQTPSHQVTQMGQEVILRCVPISNHLYFYWYRQILGQKVEFLVSFYNNEISEKSEIFDDQFSVERPDGSNFTLKIRSTKLEDSAMYFCASKEPGQNNEQFFGPGTRLTVL.

The chain couples TRBV18 to TRBJ2-7, with TRBD1 matching over 9 bases. The CDR3 has 14 amino acids. Germline V gene data show CDR1 as KGHSH and CDR2 as LQKENI. V shed 4 bases and J 6 bases; nucleotides not matched to a gene: 7. CDR3 nucleotide sequence: TGTGCCAGCTCACGGGGAGACAGGGGGGGCGAGCAGTACTTC. Protein product: CASSRGDRGGEQYF.

J is TRBJ2-3 and V is TRBV5-4; D gene ambiguous. The germline gives CDR1 SGHNT, CDR2 YYREEE (reference sequence). Trimming left V 1 base short and J 4 bases short, with 4 bases between. The CDR3 covers 12 residues. This CDR3 reads CASSLYSDTQYF. The CDR3 DNA follows: TGTGCCAGCAGCTTGTATTCAGATACGCAGTATTTT.

Details on this clone: At one end, the junction sequence differs from germline, possibly due to a read error. The chain uses TRBV20-1 and TRBJ2-1, with 10 bases fitting TRBD2. This CDR3 spans 14 amino acids. From germline, CDR1 is DFQATT and CDR2 SNEGSKA (reference sequence). The CDR3 region is CRASGTSEYNEQFF. CDR3 nucleotides: TGCCGTGCTAGTGGGACTAGCGAGTACAATGAGCAGTTCTTC.

The sample holds one count of this clone. The rearrangement joins TRBV13 to TRBJ1-1; unclear D gene. V was shortened by 0 bases and J by 1 base, with 3 bases between the two germline ends. Germline V gene sequence: CDR1 PRHDT, CDR2 FYEKMQ (reference sequence). The length of the CDR3 is 13 residues. DNA of the CDR3: TGTGCCAGCAGCTTAGGGGCGAACACTGAAGCTTTCTTT. Protein product: CASSLGANTEAFF.

The J gene is TRBJ1-1, the V gene TRBV27; D possibly corresponds to TRBD1 (5 bases). The V end was cut by 3 bases, the J end by 7 bases, with 12 bases between. The CDR3 extends over 13 amino acids. In germline, CDR1 is MNHEY, CDR2 SMNVEV (reference sequence). The CDR3 reads CASSLGEQGEAFF. The CDR3 DNA reads as TGTGCCAGCAGTTTGGGTGAGCAGGGTGAAGCTTTCTTT.

This clone was counted once. The V gene is TRBV14, the J gene TRBJ2-3, with D perhaps matching TRBD1 (6 bases). Germline V CDR1 and CDR2: SGHDN, FVKESK. The V and J ends lost 4 bases and 8 bases respectively, with 16 bases between them. The CDR3 covers 14 residues. The CDR3: CASSPRGFSPTQYF. CDR3 DNA: TGTGCCAGCAGCCCCAGGGGATTTAGCCCTACGCAGTATTTT.

The chain joins TRBV30 to TRBJ1-5; a possible D gene is TRBD1 (5 bases). The V gene lost 0 bases and the J gene lost 6 bases, with 12 bases spanning the gap. Germline CDR1 is GTSNPN and CDR2 is SVGIG (reference sequence). The CDR3 is 14 amino acids. The CDR3 here is CAWSVKQGGQPQHF. The DNA for the CDR3 is TGTGCCTGGAGTGTAAAGCAGGGAGGTCAGCCCCAGCATTTT.

The V call is TRBV7-9, the J call TRBJ1-2; D is perhaps TRBD1 (5 bases). CDR3 length equals 12 residues. The V end was cut by 2 bases, the J end by 8 bases, with 9 bases between. Germline CDR1 SEHNR, CDR2 FQNEAQ (reference sequence). DNA of the CDR3: TGTGCCAGCAGCTTAAAAGGGGTCGGCTACACCTTC. Translation: CASSLKGVGYTF.

The chain combines TRBV19 with TRBJ1-1; a possible D gene is TRBD1 (5 bases). The germline CDR1 and CDR2 sequences are LNHDA and SQIVND (reference sequence). This CDR3 region has 13 residues. Trimming pared 3 bases from V and 7 bases from J, leaving 12 bases between. The CDR3 spells CASSIRREGEAFF. In DNA, the CDR3 is TGTGCCAGTAGTATCCGCAGGGAGGGTGAAGCTTTCTTT.

This chain joins TRBV3-1 (or the pseudogene TRBV3-2) and TRBJ1-5, with 11 positions matching TRBD1. The junction had 10 bases not matched to a gene; V was cut back by 3 bases and J by 6 bases. This CDR3 has 17 amino acids. Germline assignment: CDR1 LGHDT and CDR2 YNNKEL (reference sequence). CDR3 coding DNA: TGTGCCAGCAGCCAGGCCGTCGGGACAGGGGGTACTCAGCCCCAGCATTTT. As protein: CASSQAVGTGGTQPQHF.

V usage is TRBV6-5 and J usage is TRBJ1-1; 8 bases fit TRBD1. The CDR3 runs 14 residues. Losses at the gene ends were 5 bases for V and 1 base for J; bases not matched to a gene: 3. Germline V gene data show CDR1 as MNHEY and CDR2 as SVGAGI. CDR3: CASSPGTGNTEAFF. DNA for the CDR3: TGTGCCAGCAGTCCCGGGACAGGGAACACTGAAGCTTTCTTT.

This clone was seen only once. The V call is TRBV19, the J call TRBJ1-3; TRBD1 matches 8 bases. CDR1 LNHDA and CDR2 SQIVND come from the germline V gene (reference sequence). This CDR3 region has 15 residues. V lost 5 bases to trimming and J lost 6 bases; unmatched junction nucleotides: 9. The CDR3 loop is CASSPTPGGANTIYF. CDR3 in DNA: TGTGCCAGTAGTCCCACTCCAGGGGGCGCAAACACCATATATTTT.

The rearrangement joins TRBV9 to TRBJ2-3, with D possibly matching TRBD2 (6 bases). The V gene's germline CDR1 is SGDLS and CDR2 YYNGEE. This CDR3 region has 15 residues. Trimming cost V 3 bases and J 0 bases, with 11 bases left between them. This CDR3 is CASSGREASTDTQYF. The CDR3, as DNA: TGTGCCAGCAGCGGGAGGGAGGCAAGCACAGATACGCAGTATTTT.

The rearrangement joins TRBV19 to TRBJ2-7; weak D call: TRBD2 (5 bases). This CDR3 is 18 amino acids long. V lost 5 bases to trimming and J lost 5 bases, with 28 bases between them. Germline V CDR1 and CDR2: LNHDA, SQIVND (reference sequence). CDR3 sequence reads: CASSFQVGRAGATDEQYF. DNA for the CDR3: TGTGCCAGTAGTTTTCAAGTTGGGAGAGCAGGCGCCACAGACGAGCAGTACTTC.

The DNA of the CDR3 is TGTGCCATCAGTGCGGCGCCAGGCGCCTACGAGCAGTACTTC. Residues: CAISAAPGAYEQYF. V is TRBV10-3 and J is TRBJ2-7; unclear D gene. Germline V gives CDR1 ENHRY, CDR2 SYGVKD. The CDR3 loop spans 14 amino acids. Trimming took 4 bases from V and 2 from J, leaving 12 bases between them.